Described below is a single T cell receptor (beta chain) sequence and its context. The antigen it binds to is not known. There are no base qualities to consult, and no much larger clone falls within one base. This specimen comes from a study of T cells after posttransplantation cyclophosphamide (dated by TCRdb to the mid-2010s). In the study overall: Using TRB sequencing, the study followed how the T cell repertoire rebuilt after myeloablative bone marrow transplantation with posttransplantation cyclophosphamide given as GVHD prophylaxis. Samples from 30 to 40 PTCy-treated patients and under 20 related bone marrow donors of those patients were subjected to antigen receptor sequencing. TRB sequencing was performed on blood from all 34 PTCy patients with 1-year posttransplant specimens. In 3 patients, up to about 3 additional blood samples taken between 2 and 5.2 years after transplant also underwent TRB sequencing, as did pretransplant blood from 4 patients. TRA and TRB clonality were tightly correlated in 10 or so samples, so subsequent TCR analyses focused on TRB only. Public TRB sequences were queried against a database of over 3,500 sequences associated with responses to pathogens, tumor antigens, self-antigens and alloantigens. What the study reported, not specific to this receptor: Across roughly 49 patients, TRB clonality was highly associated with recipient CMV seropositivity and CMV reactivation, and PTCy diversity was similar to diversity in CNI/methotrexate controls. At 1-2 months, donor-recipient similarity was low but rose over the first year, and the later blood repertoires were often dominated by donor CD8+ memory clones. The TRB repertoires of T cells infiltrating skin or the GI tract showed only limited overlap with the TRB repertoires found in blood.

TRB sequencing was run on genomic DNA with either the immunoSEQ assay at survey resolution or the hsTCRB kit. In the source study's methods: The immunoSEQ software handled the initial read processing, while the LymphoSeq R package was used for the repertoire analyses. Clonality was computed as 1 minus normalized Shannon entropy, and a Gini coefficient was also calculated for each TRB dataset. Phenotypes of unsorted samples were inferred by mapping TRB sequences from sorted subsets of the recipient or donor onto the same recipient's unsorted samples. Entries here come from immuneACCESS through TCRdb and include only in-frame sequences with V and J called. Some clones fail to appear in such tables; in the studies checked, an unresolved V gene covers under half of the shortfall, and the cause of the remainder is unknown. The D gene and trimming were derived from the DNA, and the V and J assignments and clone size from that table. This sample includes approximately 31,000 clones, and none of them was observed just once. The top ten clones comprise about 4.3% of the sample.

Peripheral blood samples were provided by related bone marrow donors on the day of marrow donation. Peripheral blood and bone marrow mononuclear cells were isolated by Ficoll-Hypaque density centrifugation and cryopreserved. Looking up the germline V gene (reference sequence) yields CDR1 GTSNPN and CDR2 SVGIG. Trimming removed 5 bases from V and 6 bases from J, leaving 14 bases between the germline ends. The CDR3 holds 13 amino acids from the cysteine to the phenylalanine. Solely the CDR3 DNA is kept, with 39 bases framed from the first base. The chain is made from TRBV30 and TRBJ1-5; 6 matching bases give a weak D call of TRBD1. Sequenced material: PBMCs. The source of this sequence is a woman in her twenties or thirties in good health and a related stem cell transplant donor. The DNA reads TGTGCCTGGGGGCAGGGGAACGGTCAGCCCCAGCATTTT. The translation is CAWGQGNGQPQHF.